The 25 T cell receptor beta chains below were found in one sample sequenced in a study of T cells in Graves' hyperthyroidism and ophthalmopathy. Amplification of TCR beta CDR3 regions used RNA as the template. First-round RT-PCR with HTBI primers amplified the TCR CDR3 region. Each CDR3 protein gets one entry after TCRdb re-called the multiplex PCR reads with MiXCR. The profile shows about 600,000 distinct CDR3 sequences, roughly a sixth of them singletons. Sequenced material: blood. The receptors stem from a woman aged 35 to 49 with Graves' ophthalmopathy.

In its sample, this clonotype was seen many times. The rearrangement joins TRBV2 to TRBJ1-1, with 7 bases matching TRBD1. J lost 1 base, V lost 11 bases, and 7 bases had no gene match. This CDR3 region has 13 residues. Germline V CDR1 and CDR2: SNHLY, FYNNEI. The CDR3 reads CAVQGLPNTEAFF. The CDR3, as DNA: TGTGCCGTACAGGGGCTCCCGAACACTGAAGCTTTCTTT.

This clonotype has a handful of counts. The rearrangement joins TRBV30 to TRBJ2-5; 10 positions agree with TRBD2. Germline CDR1 GTSNPN, CDR2 SVGIG (reference sequence). The CDR3 has 13 amino acids. V lost 6 bases, J lost 1 base, and 2 bases stayed unmatched. CDR3 bases: TGTGCCTGTAGCGGGGGGATCCAAGAGACCCAGTACTTC. Amino acid sequence: CACSGGIQETQYF.

This clonotype has ten or more counts. The V call is TRBV18, the J call TRBJ1-5; 8 bases match TRBD1. Germline CDR1 reads KGHSH; CDR2 reads LQKENI. This CDR3 is built from 15 residues. V shed 4 bases and J 3 bases; nucleotides not matched to a gene: 5. The CDR3 loop reads CASSQDRVINQPQHF. The CDR3 DNA reads TGTGCCAGCTCACAGGACAGGGTCATCAATCAGCCCCAGCATTTT.

In DNA, the CDR3 is TGTGCCAGCAGCGCTGCCGGGACAGGGCTACCAGATACGCAGTATTTT. Translated: CASSAAGTGLPDTQYF. The chain is built from TRBV9 and TRBJ2-3, with 9 bases identical to TRBD1. CDR3 length equals 16 residues. Looked up from germline, CDR1 is SGDLS and CDR2 is YYNGEE. The junction had 9 bases not matched to a gene; V was cut back by 3 bases and J by 4 bases.

This rearrangement joins TRBV29-1 to TRBJ1-1; no firm D call. The CDR3 length is 14 residues. Trimming pared 0 bases from V and 7 bases from J, leaving 15 bases between. Germline loops: CDR1 SQVTM, CDR2 ANQGSEA. CDR3 amino acids: CSVEEVMGVGEAFF. The CDR3 region has the DNA TGCAGCGTTGAAGAGGTTATGGGTGTGGGTGAAGCTTTCTTT.

This chain uses TRBV2 with TRBJ2-2; D is unclear. The V gene lost 3 bases and the J gene lost 3 bases, with 8 bases spanning the gap. The CDR3 is 14 residues long. The germline CDR1 and CDR2 sequences are SNHLY and FYNNEI. CDR3 region: CASSDPADTGELFF. CDR3 coding DNA: TGTGCCAGCAGTGACCCGGCGGACACCGGGGAGCTGTTTTTT.

With respect to this clonotype: This clone may be a read error of a much larger clone one base away. This chain uses TRBV12-3 or TRBV12-4 with TRBJ1-4; 8 nucleotides match TRBD1. The CDR3 runs to 16 residues. The CDR3 sequence: CASGFDRGYGNEKLFF. CDR3 bases: TGTGCCAGCGGTTTTGACAGGGGTTACGGTAATGAAAAACTGTTTTTT.

The chain links TRBV5-1 to TRBJ1-2; D remains unclear. Germline lookup yields CDR1 SGHRS and CDR2 YFSETQ. The CDR3 extends over 13 amino acids. V shed 4 bases and J shed 2 bases, with 9 bases lying between them. The CDR3 sequence: CASSQDKNYGYTF. The CDR3 nucleotides are TGCGCCAGCAGCCAAGACAAGAACTATGGCTACACCTTC.

This clonotype was counted a few times. This chain connects TRBV9 to TRBJ2-1; 12 bases map to TRBD2. The V gene end was trimmed by 3 bases and the J gene end by 6 bases; junction bases not matched to a gene: 4. Per germline, CDR1 SGDLS and CDR2 YYNGEE. The CDR3 is made up of 15 amino acids. The CDR3 sequence: CASSATSGRFNEQFF. For the CDR3, the DNA is TGTGCCAGCAGCGCAACTAGCGGGAGGTTCAATGAGCAGTTCTTC.

This clonotype was seen a few times. The genes are TRBV12-3 or TRBV12-4 and TRBJ2-2; D gene uncertain. The CDR3 is 11 amino acids. The V gene lost 7 bases and the J gene lost 4 bases, with 4 bases spanning the gap. CDR3 sequence reads: CASTVTGELFF. CDR3 DNA: TGTGCCAGCACTGTCACCGGGGAGCTGTTTTTT.

This clonotype has only a few counts. The V and J genes are TRBV12-3 or TRBV12-4 and TRBJ2-5, with 10 bases that match TRBD2. The V and J ends lost 6 bases and 1 base, in that order; junction bases with no gene match: 2. The length of the CDR3 is 14 residues. CDR3 nucleotides: TGTGCCAGCAGGCCTAGCGGGGGCCAAGAGACCCAGTACTTC. Translating gives CASRPSGGQETQYF.

At least ten counts were recorded for this clonotype. This sequence joins TRBV27 and TRBJ2-4; TRBD1 matches at 7 bases. V lost 5 bases and J lost 0; bases outside the gene matches: 7. The CDR3 totals 16 residues. Germline CDR1 and CDR2: MNHEY and SMNVEV (reference sequence). The chain's CDR3 is CASSPRTGSAKNIQYF. In DNA, the CDR3 is TGTGCCAGCAGTCCTCGGACAGGATCAGCCAAAAACATTCAGTACTTC.

Many counts were recorded for this clonotype. V is TRBV2 and J is TRBJ2-3; D uncertain. From germline, CDR1 is SNHLY and CDR2 FYNNEI. The ends were cut back, 7 bases at V and 11 bases at J, with 16 bases in the middle. CDR3 length: 12 amino acids. The CDR3 coding sequence is TGTGCCAGCATTTCAGGTGGTTCGAGGCAGTATTTT. Translated, it gives CASISGGSRQYF.

This chain uses TRBV2 with TRBJ1-4, with a weak D call TRBD1 (5 bases). V lost 7 bases to trimming and J lost 0 bases, with 12 bases between them. Germline CDR1 is SNHLY and CDR2 is FYNNEI. The CDR3 is 15 amino acids. In DNA form, the CDR3 reads TGTGCCAGCACCGGGACCTCCGCAACTAATGAAAAACTGTTTTTT. Translated, it gives CASTGTSATNEKLFF.

The chain has TRBV6-1 and TRBJ2-1; D is perhaps TRBD2 (6 bases). Germline lookup yields CDR1 MNHNS and CDR2 SASEGT. The CDR3 sequence is 19 residues long. Trimming took 2 bases from V and 1 from J, leaving 21 bases between them. The chain's CDR3 is CASSEPGLGGMGSYNEQFF. In DNA form, the CDR3 reads TGTGCCAGCAGTGAACCGGGTTTGGGGGGTATGGGGTCCTACAATGAGCAGTTCTTC.

There are many counts of this clonotype. V and J are TRBV28 and TRBJ2-7, with D possibly TRBD1 on 5 matching bases. The CDR3 contains 14 residues. Between the trimmed V and J ends, which lost 6 bases and 5 bases, there was a span of 17 bases. Germline V CDR1 and CDR2: MDHEN, SYDVKM. CDR3 in amino acids: CASRPIGRGHEQYF. Here the CDR3 DNA reads TGTGCCAGCAGACCCATCGGAAGGGGCCACGAGCAGTACTTC. Filled out from reference TRBV28 and TRBJ2-7, the complete variable domain reads DVKVTQSSRYLVKRTGEKVFLECVQDMDHENMFWYRQDPGLGLRLIYFSYDVKMKEKGDIPEGYSVSREKKERFSLILESASTNQTSMYLCASRPIGRGHEQYFGPGTRLTVT.

This chain joins TRBV3-1 and TRBJ2-5; D gene unclear. The V gene's germline CDR1 is LGHDT and CDR2 YNNKEL (reference sequence). Deletions cut 4 bases from V and 5 bases from J, with 17 bases between. The CDR3 has 15 amino acids. The CDR3 reads CASSLPPPGPETQYF. The CDR3 DNA is TGTGCCAGCAGCCTACCTCCCCCAGGACCTGAGACCCAGTACTTC.

The genes are TRBV2 and TRBJ1-4; 8 bases fit TRBD1. Germline lookup yields CDR1 SNHLY and CDR2 FYNNEI. V gave up 6 bases and J gave up 0 bases; unmatched junction bases: 6. The CDR3 loop spans 16 amino acids. In DNA, the CDR3 is TGTGCCAGCAGGAGGGGACAGGTTTCAACTAATGAAAAACTGTTTTTT. Its protein is CASRRGQVSTNEKLFF.

This clonotype appeared a few times. The genes are TRBV6-5 and TRBJ1-5; D is unclear. Germline CDR1 MNHEY, CDR2 SVGAGI. The V end was cut by 0 bases, the J end by 1 base, with 7 bases between. The CDR3 runs to 15 residues. The CDR3 loop is CASSYSYASNQPQHF. CDR3 nucleotide sequence: TGTGCCAGCAGTTACTCGTACGCGAGCAATCAGCCCCAGCATTTT.

The chain links TRBV3-1 to TRBJ2-6, with D maybe TRBD1 (6 bases). CDR3 size: 16 residues. The ends were cut back, 5 bases at V and 2 bases at J, with 13 bases in the middle. In germline, CDR1 is LGHDT, CDR2 YNNKEL (reference sequence). The CDR3 coding sequence is TGTGCCAGCAGCAGGGGGACGACTGCTGGGGCCAACGTCCTGACTTTC. It is translated as CASSRGTTAGANVLTF.

This clonotype was seen repeatedly, ten times or more. The chain carries TRBV3-1 and TRBJ2-1; no clear D gene. Trimming cost V 1 base and J 7 bases, with 5 bases left between them. The CDR3 covers 12 residues. Per germline, CDR1 LGHDT and CDR2 YNNKEL (reference sequence). The CDR3 loop reads CASSQANNEQFF. CDR3 bases: TGTGCCAGCAGCCAAGCCAATAATGAGCAGTTCTTC.

Comment on this clonotype: Mismatch with germline at one junction end may stem from a read error. The rearrangement uses TRBV7-2 and TRBJ2-2, with TRBD2 as a possible D gene (6 bases). The CDR3 extends over 15 amino acids. Per germline, CDR1 SGHTA and CDR2 FQGNSA. CDR3 sequence (DNA): TGTGCCGGCAGCCCGTCAGGAGGGGTTACCGGGGAGCTGTTTTTT. Translation gives CAGSPSGGVTGELFF.

This clonotype was seen many times. The J gene is TRBJ2-7, the V gene TRBV28, with 13 bases identical to TRBD2. CDR3 length: 17 residues. CDR1 and CDR2 from the germline V gene are MDHEN and SYDVKM. The V and J ends lost 6 bases and 6 bases, in that order; junction bases with no gene match: 14. The CDR3 nucleotides are TGTGCCAGCAGCTTAAGCTTCGGACTAGCGGGAGCGTCCGAGCAGTACTTC. Its translation: CASSLSFGLAGASEQYF.

This clonotype showed up many times. V is TRBV28 and J is TRBJ2-5; possible D gene TRBD2, 5 bases. Germline V lookup: CDR1 MDHEN, CDR2 SYDVKM. V dropped 4 bases and J dropped 2 bases, with 17 bases sitting between them. CDR3 length equals 16 residues. CDR3 bases: TGTGCCAGCAGTTCCCCGGGGTCCCTACGGCAAGAGACCCAGTACTTC. Residues: CASSSPGSLRQETQYF.

This clonotype was seen at least ten times. The chain employs TRBV6-1 and TRBJ2-7; 9 bases fit TRBD1. Germline CDR1 reads MNHNS; CDR2 reads SASEGT. The length of the CDR3 is 16 residues. The V segment lost 5 bases and the J segment 8 bases; nucleotides outside the gene matches: 16. The CDR3 DNA reads TGTGCCAGCAGTTCATCCGTGGGACAGGGTAGTTACAAGCAGTACTTC. Translating gives CASSSSVGQGSYKQYF.